The TCR beta chain under discussion was sequenced for a study of early T cells in non-severe SARS-CoV-2 infection. This clonotype was counted at least ten times. TCRdb fed the 5' RACE reads into MiXCR, producing one record per CDR3 protein. The sample records about 77,000 distinct CDR3 sequences, around 8.7% being singletons. CDR1 is SQVTM, CDR2 ANQGSEA, per germline. The V end lost 5 bases, the J end lost 6 bases, and 8 bases lay between the germline ends. The CDR3 has 10 residues. Sequences were obtained from whole blood. The chain carries TRBV29-1 and TRBJ2-7; D is perhaps TRBD1 (6 bases). The TCR sequence derives from an adult who was a healthcare worker with PCR-confirmed SARS-CoV-2 infection or an uninfected control (not recorded which). In DNA, the CDR3 is TGCAGCGTTCGGGACACCGAGCAGTACTTC. Residues: CSVRDTEQYF.